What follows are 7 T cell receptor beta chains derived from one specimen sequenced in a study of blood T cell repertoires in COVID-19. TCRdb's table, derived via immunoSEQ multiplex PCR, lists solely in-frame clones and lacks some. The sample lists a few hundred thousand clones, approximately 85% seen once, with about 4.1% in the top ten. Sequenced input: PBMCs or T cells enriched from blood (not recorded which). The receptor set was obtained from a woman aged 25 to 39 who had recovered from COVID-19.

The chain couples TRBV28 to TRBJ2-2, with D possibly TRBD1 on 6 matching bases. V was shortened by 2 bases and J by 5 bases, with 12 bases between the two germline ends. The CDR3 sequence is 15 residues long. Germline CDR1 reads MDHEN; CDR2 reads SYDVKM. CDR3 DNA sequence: TGTGCCAGCAGTTTAAGCACAGGGTGGACCGGGGAGCTGTTTTTT. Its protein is CASSLSTGWTGELFF. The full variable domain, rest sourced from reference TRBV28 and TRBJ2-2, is DVKVTQSSRYLVKRTGEKVFLECVQDMDHENMFWYRQDPGLGLRLIYFSYDVKMKEKGDIPEGYSVSREKKERFSLILESASTNQTSMYLCASSLSTGWTGELFFGEGSRLTVL.

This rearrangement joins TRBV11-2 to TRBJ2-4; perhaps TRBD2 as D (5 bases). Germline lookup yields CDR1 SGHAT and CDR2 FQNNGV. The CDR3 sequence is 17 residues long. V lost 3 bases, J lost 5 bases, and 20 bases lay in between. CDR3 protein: CASSFGGFVGEENIQYF. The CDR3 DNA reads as TGTGCCAGCAGCTTCGGTGGGTTTGTGGGAGAAGAAAACATTCAGTACTTC. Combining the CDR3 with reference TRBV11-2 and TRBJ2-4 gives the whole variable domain EAGVAQSPRYKIIEKRQSVAFWCNPISGHATLYWYQQILGQGPKLLIQFQNNGVVDDSQLPKDRFSAERLKGVDSTLKIQPAKLEDSAVYLCASSFGGFVGEENIQYFGAGTRLSVL.

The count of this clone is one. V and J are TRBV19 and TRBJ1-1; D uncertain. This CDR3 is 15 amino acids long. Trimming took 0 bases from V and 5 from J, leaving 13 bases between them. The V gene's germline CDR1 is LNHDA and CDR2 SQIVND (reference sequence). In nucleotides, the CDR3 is TGTGCCAGTAGTATAGATGGGAGTACGGGGACTGAAGCTTTCTTT. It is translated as CASSIDGSTGTEAFF.

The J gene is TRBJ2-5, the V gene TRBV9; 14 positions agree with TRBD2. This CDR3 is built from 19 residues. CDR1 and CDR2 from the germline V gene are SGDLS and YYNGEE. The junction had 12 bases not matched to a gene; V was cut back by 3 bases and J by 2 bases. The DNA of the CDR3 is TGTGCCAGCAGCGCAAATCCGGGACTAGCGGGGGATCTACAAGAGACCCAGTACTTC. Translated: CASSANPGLAGDLQETQYF.

The CDR3 bases are TGTGCCACCACCCGGGGAGGGGACACCGGGGAGCTGTTTTTT. Protein product: CATTRGGDTGELFF. This rearrangement joins TRBV24-1 to TRBJ2-2; 7 nucleotides match TRBD2. This CDR3 contains 14 residues. From germline, CDR1 is KGHDR and CDR2 SFDVKD. V lost 8 bases, J lost 3 bases, and 5 bases stayed unmatched.

The DNA of the CDR3 is TGTGCCAGTAGTATAGCGGGGGACAGGGGATCTGAAGCTTTCTTT. Translating gives CASSIAGDRGSEAFF. This chain uses TRBV19 with TRBJ1-1; 10 nucleotides align to TRBD1. This CDR3 comprises 15 residues. The germline V gene has CDR1 LNHDA and CDR2 SQIVND (reference sequence). With 1 base clipped from V and 6 bases from J, the junction kept 5 bases outside the gene matches.

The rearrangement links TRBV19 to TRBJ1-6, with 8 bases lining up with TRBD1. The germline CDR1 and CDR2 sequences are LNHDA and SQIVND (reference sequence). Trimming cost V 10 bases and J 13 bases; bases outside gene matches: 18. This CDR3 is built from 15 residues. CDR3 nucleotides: TGTGCCACTAAGGACAGGGCGGTTTGGGATGCGCCCCTCCACTTT. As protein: CATKDRAVWDAPLHF.